The 20 T cell receptor beta chains below all came from one sample that was sequenced in a study of T cell changes during pregnancy in multiple sclerosis (dated by TCRdb to the late 2010s). The receptor library was made with the immunoSEQ multiplex PCR assay. TCRdb stores this immuneACCESS table with in-frame sequences only. Part of the clones is absent; in the studies checked, under half of the shortfall reflects unresolved V genes, and no reason is known for the rest. The sample table holds some 8,700 clones, of which around 86% were seen once. Clones ranked in the top ten supply around 5% of the sample. This specimen consisted of CD8+ T cells from peripheral blood mononuclear cells, obtained in the first trimester of pregnancy. Receptor source: a female donor in good health, enrolled as a control in a pregnancy study.

This clone has only one observation. The V call is TRBV9, the J call TRBJ1-2; the match to TRBD1 covers 9 bases. Trimming cost V 3 bases and J 0 bases; bases outside gene matches: 9. Germline CDR1 reads SGDLS; CDR2 reads YYNGEE. This CDR3 comprises 17 residues. CDR3: CASSGYGTGNPNYGYTF. In DNA form, the CDR3 reads TGTGCCAGCAGCGGATACGGGACAGGGAATCCTAACTATGGCTACACCTTC.

This clone was counted a single time. A much larger clonotype is one base distant, so this may be a read error. CDR3 protein: CASSGGGATDTQYF. CDR3 coding DNA: TGTGCCAGCAGTGGCGGGGGGGCCACAGATACGCAGTATTTT. The genes are TRBV6-4 and TRBJ2-3, with 9 positions matching TRBD2. Germline V CDR1 and CDR2: MRHNA, SNTAGT. V gave up 4 bases and J gave up 2 bases; unmatched junction bases: 1. The CDR3 sequence is 14 residues long.

V is TRBV2 and J is TRBJ1-6; 9 nucleotides line up with TRBD1. After removal of 8 bases from V and 4 bases from J, the junction contained 12 bases not matched to a gene. Germline V gene lookup returns CDR1 SNHLY and CDR2 FYNNEI. The CDR3 covers 17 residues. The CDR3 bases are TGTGCCAGCCGCAATCCTACAGGGGGCGCATATAATTCACCCCTCCACTTT. Protein: CASRNPTGGAYNSPLHF. Full variable domain (remainder filled in from reference TRBV2 and TRBJ1-6): EPEVTQTPSHQVTQMGQEVILRCVPISNHLYFYWYRQILGQKVEFLVSFYNNEISEKSEIFDDQFSVERPDGSNFTLKIRSTKLEDSAMYFCASRNPTGGAYNSPLHFGNGTRLTVT.

Here the CDR3 reads CAISDLIPDRPMNTEAFF. CDR3 nucleotides: TGTGCCATCAGTGACCTAATTCCGGACAGACCGATGAACACTGAAGCTTTCTTT. The chain is built from TRBV10-3 and TRBJ1-1; possibly TRBD1 for D (6 bases). Germline V gene sequence: CDR1 ENHRY, CDR2 SYGVKD. The CDR3 is 18 residues long. V gave up 3 bases and J gave up 0 bases, with 20 bases separating them.

About this clone itself: Other DNA sequences of this sample code for an identical CDR3. As DNA, the CDR3 is TGTGCCAGCAGTGACTCTAGCGGGGGGGCAGATACGCAGTATTTT. It codes for CASSDSSGGADTQYF. The chain couples TRBV6-4 to TRBJ2-3, with 11 bases aligning to TRBD2. Germline V gene data show CDR1 as MRHNA and CDR2 as SNTAGT. The CDR3 contains 15 residues. Germline trimming cut 0 bases from V and 4 bases from J; bases unmatched to any gene: 0.

The chain has TRBV7-2 and TRBJ2-1; unclear D gene. This CDR3 is 12 amino acids long. Per germline, CDR1 SGHTA and CDR2 FQGNSA. V was cut by 1 base and J by 5 bases, with 3 bases left in between. CDR3 DNA: TGTGCCAGCAGCTTAGGCGACAATGAGCAGTTCTTC. This codes for CASSLGDNEQFF.

By share, this clone ranks as large. V and J are TRBV6-1 and TRBJ2-1, with 7 bases that match TRBD2. The germline V gene encodes CDR1 MNHNS and CDR2 SASEGT. The CDR3 contains 15 residues. Germline trimming cut 1 base from V and 0 bases from J; bases unmatched to any gene: 0. DNA for the CDR3: TGTGCCAGCAGTGAAGGGGGGGGCTCCTACAATGAGCAGTTCTTC. Encoded protein: CASSEGGGSYNEQFF.

The V call is TRBV28, the J call TRBJ1-6, with a tentative D call TRBD1 (6 bases). Germline lookup yields CDR1 MDHEN and CDR2 SYDVKM. V dropped 7 bases and J dropped 5 bases, with 15 bases sitting between them. The CDR3 consists of 15 residues. For the CDR3, the DNA is TGTGCCAGCAAACCACAGGGTCCCGATAATTCACCCCTCCACTTT. Residues: CASKPQGPDNSPLHF.

The J gene is TRBJ2-5, the V gene TRBV5-4; D possibly corresponds to TRBD1 (5 bases). Germline V gives CDR1 SGHNT, CDR2 YYREEE (reference sequence). V was trimmed by 0 bases and J by 2 bases, leaving 11 bases between them. The CDR3 runs to 15 residues. The CDR3 DNA follows: TGTGCCAGCAGCTTGGTCTTGGGGCCTCAAGAGACCCAGTACTTC. This codes for CASSLVLGPQETQYF.

The chain links TRBV28 to TRBJ2-1; the match to TRBD2 covers 8 bases. This CDR3 has 15 amino acids. Germline V lookup: CDR1 MDHEN, CDR2 SYDVKM. Trimming at V came to 3 bases and at J to 2 bases, leaving 3 bases not matched to a gene. CDR3 region: CASSLTGGPYNEQFF. DNA of the CDR3: TGTGCCAGCAGTTTGACGGGAGGGCCCTACAATGAGCAGTTCTTC.

The chain combines TRBV7-8 with TRBJ2-1; D gene unclear. V lost 2 bases and J lost 8, with 13 bases in between. The germline gives CDR1 SGHVS, CDR2 FQNEAQ. The CDR3 covers 14 residues. CDR3 sequence (DNA): TGTGCCAGCAGCTTAATTTCCGAGGTCGATGAGCAGTTCTTC. Translation gives CASSLISEVDEQFF.

This clone was counted a single time. The chain carries TRBV7-6 and TRBJ2-1, with 7 bases fitting TRBD2. Germline CDR1 reads SGHVS; CDR2 reads FNYEAQ. The CDR3 runs to 16 residues. The V segment lost 5 bases and the J segment 0 bases; nucleotides outside the gene matches: 7. The CDR3: CASSLLGGSSYNEQFF. The CDR3 nucleotides are TGTGCCAGCAGCCTCCTCGGCGGGAGCTCCTACAATGAGCAGTTCTTC.

This chain joins TRBV28 and TRBJ2-2, with 7 bases that match TRBD2. J gave up 4 bases and V 2 bases, and 7 bases lay outside the gene matches. Germline V lookup: CDR1 MDHEN, CDR2 SYDVKM. This CDR3 comprises 16 residues. The chain's CDR3 is CASSLKFLAVTGELFF. As DNA, the CDR3 is TGTGCCAGCAGTTTAAAATTCCTAGCGGTCACCGGGGAGCTGTTTTTT. The full variable domain, rest sourced from reference TRBV28 and TRBJ2-2, is DVKVTQSSRYLVKRTGEKVFLECVQDMDHENMFWYRQDPGLGLRLIYFSYDVKMKEKGDIPEGYSVSREKKERFSLILESASTNQTSMYLCASSLKFLAVTGELFFGEGSRLTVL.

Of note for this clone: The same CDR3 is also encoded by other DNA sequences in this sample. This rearrangement joins TRBV7-6 to TRBJ2-1; unclear D gene. The CDR3 has 14 amino acids. Germline lookup yields CDR1 SGHVS and CDR2 FNYEAQ. Trimming removed 0 bases from V and 4 bases from J, with 7 bases in between. The CDR3 protein is CASSLAQAYNEQFF. CDR3 bases: TGTGCCAGCAGCTTAGCCCAGGCGTACAATGAGCAGTTCTTC.

The V and J genes are TRBV18 and TRBJ2-3, with a weak D call TRBD1 (5 bases). Germline V gene sequence: CDR1 KGHSH, CDR2 LQKENI. Trimming stripped 1 base from V and 3 bases from J, with 11 bases between. The CDR3 spans 15 residues. The CDR3 protein is CASSPLQGGTDTQYF. CDR3 in DNA: TGTGCCAGCTCACCACTGCAGGGTGGGACAGATACGCAGTATTTT.

The chain employs TRBV27 and TRBJ2-7, with 9 bases that match TRBD2. CDR1 and CDR2 (germline): MNHEY, SMNVEV (reference sequence). The CDR3 contains 14 residues. J was trimmed by 7 bases and V by 6 bases; bases with no gene match: 10. The CDR3 loop reads CASSRGGGLREQYF. The CDR3, as DNA: TGTGCCAGCAGCCGCGGGGGGGGACTCAGGGAGCAGTACTTC.

The chain links TRBV25-1 to TRBJ2-7; D call uncertain. The length of the CDR3 is 13 residues. V lost 1 base and J lost 0, with 4 bases in between. Germline values: CDR1 MGHDK, CDR2 SYGVNS. The CDR3 DNA follows: TGTGCCAGCAGTGAATGGAGCTCCTACGAGCAGTACTTC. Protein sequence: CASSEWSSYEQYF.

The chain uses TRBV14 and TRBJ1-2; tentative D call: TRBD1 (5 bases). Trimming removed 0 bases at V and 8 bases at J, with 10 bases between. The CDR3 loop spans 13 amino acids. Germline V gene lookup returns CDR1 SGHDN and CDR2 FVKESK. CDR3 DNA: TGTGCCAGCAGCCAAGATCGGGACTTGGGCTACACCTTC. It is translated as CASSQDRDLGYTF. The whole variable domain, remainder taken from reference TRBV14 and TRBJ1-2, is EAGVTQFPSHSVIEKGQTVTLRCDPISGHDNLYWYRRVMGKEIKFLLHFVKESKQDESGMPNNRFLAERTGGTYSTLKVQPAELEDSGVYFCASSQDRDLGYTFGSGTRLTVV.

This rearrangement joins TRBV6-5 to TRBJ1-5, with D possibly being TRBD1 (5 bases). The CDR3 sequence is 15 residues long. Germline CDR1 and CDR2: MNHEY and SVGAGI. V was shortened by 8 bases and J by 0 bases, with 14 bases between the two germline ends. For the CDR3, the DNA is TGTGCCAGCCGCTTTGGGGCTTATAGCAATCAGCCCCAGCATTTT. This encodes CASRFGAYSNQPQHF.

This rearrangement joins TRBV7-3 to TRBJ2-7, with 8 bases identical to TRBD1. The CDR3 sequence is 15 residues long. V shed 6 bases and J 3 bases; nucleotides not matched to a gene: 10. The V gene's germline CDR1 is SGHTA and CDR2 FQGTGA. The CDR3 coding sequence is TGTGCCAGCAGTCCTTCCGGGACAGGCCTCTACGAGCAGTACTTC. Amino acids: CASSPSGTGLYEQYF.